The rows below give T cell receptor beta chains drawn from one sample of a study of T-cell memory formation after mild COVID-19. Each CDR3 protein gets one entry after TCRdb re-called the 5' RACE reads with MiXCR. There are a few hundred thousand distinct CDR3 sequences in the sample; 15% to 20% occur only once, and around 20% lies in the top ten. Specimen: PBMCs or a T cell subset sorted from them (not recorded which). The receptors were sampled from a man aged 18 to 35 who had mild COVID-19 (a few samples of this study predate the infection). Cell type and time point are not known. Each CDR3 is given with its conserved first and last residue. A D gene is named only where the DNA matches it firmly. Rows give clone size only sometimes, using once, few, many, or a class for an expanded clone.

CDR3 length: 15; clone size: -; D gene: TRBD2; V gene: TRBV20-1; J gene: TRBJ2-3; CDR3 protein: CSARLWRGDTDTQYF; CDR3 DNA: TGCAGTGCTAGACTATGGCGGGGGGACACAGATACGCAGTATTTT
CDR3 length: 15; clone size: -; D gene: TRBD1; V gene: TRBV6-6; J gene: TRBJ2-3; CDR3 protein: CASSYSTGNPDTQYF; CDR3 DNA: TGTGCCAGCAGTTACTCGACAGGGAACCCAGATACGCAGTATTTT
CDR3 length: 16; clone size: few; D gene: TRBD1; V gene: TRBV7-2; J gene: TRBJ2-7; CDR3 protein: CASSWNTGTGGFEQYF; CDR3 DNA: TGTGCCAGCAGCTGGAACACCGGGACAGGGGGTTTCGAGCAGTACTTC
CDR3 length: 15; clone size: -; D gene: TRBD1; V gene: TRBV12-3/TRBV12-4; J gene: TRBJ2-1; CDR3 protein: CASRAPGQGASEQFF; CDR3 DNA: TGTGCCAGCAGAGCACCGGGACAGGGGGCAAGTGAGCAGTTCTTC
CDR3 length: 17; clone size: many; D gene: -; V gene: TRBV7-8; J gene: TRBJ1-5; CDR3 protein: CASKEEAGTTSNQPQHF; CDR3 DNA: TGTGCCAGCAAAGAAGAAGCCGGGACAACTAGCAATCAGCCCCAGCATTTT
CDR3 length: 16; clone size: few; D gene: TRBD2; V gene: TRBV9; J gene: TRBJ2-2; CDR3 protein: CASSVALAANTGELFF; CDR3 DNA: TGTGCCAGCAGCGTAGCGCTAGCGGCGAACACCGGGGAGCTGTTTTTT
CDR3 length: 15; clone size: -; D gene: -; V gene: TRBV15; J gene: TRBJ2-3; CDR3 protein: CATSRVVGIADTQYF; CDR3 DNA: TGTGCCACCAGCAGAGTAGTTGGGATAGCAGATACGCAGTATTTT
CDR3 length: 14; clone size: many; D gene: TRBD2; V gene: TRBV6-5; J gene: TRBJ2-1; CDR3 protein: CASSGLEYTNEQFF; CDR3 DNA: TGTGCCAGCAGCGGACTAGAGTACACCAATGAGCAGTTCTTC
CDR3 length: 16; clone size: -; D gene: -; V gene: TRBV11-2; J gene: TRBJ2-7; CDR3 protein: CASSPLGDTLLGEQYF; CDR3 DNA: TGTGCCAGCAGCCCGCTAGGGGACACCCTCTTGGGGGAGCAGTACTTC
CDR3 length: 14; clone size: -; D gene: TRBD2; V gene: TRBV29-1; J gene: TRBJ2-1; CDR3 protein: CSVDPSGGSNEQFF; CDR3 DNA: TGCAGCGTTGATCCTAGCGGGGGTTCCAATGAGCAGTTCTTC
CDR3 length: 15; clone size: -; D gene: TRBD2; V gene: TRBV9; J gene: TRBJ2-1; CDR3 protein: CASSVVGGALNEQFF; CDR3 DNA: TGTGCCAGCAGCGTAGTCGGGGGGGCCCTAAATGAGCAGTTCTTC
CDR3 length: 16; clone size: -; D gene: -; V gene: TRBV10-3; J gene: TRBJ2-6; CDR3 protein: CAISGQGLAGANVLTF; CDR3 DNA: TGTGCCATCAGTGGTCAGGGGTTGGCTGGGGCCAACGTCCTGACTTTC
CDR3 length: 15; clone size: few; D gene: -; V gene: TRBV5-1; J gene: TRBJ1-2; CDR3 protein: CASSPRNSPRGGYTF; CDR3 DNA: TGCGCCAGCAGCCCAAGGAATTCCCCCCGGGGTGGCTACACCTTC
CDR3 length: 12; clone size: many; D gene: -; V gene: TRBV29-1; J gene: TRBJ2-3; CDR3 protein: CSVDGRTDTQYF; CDR3 DNA: TGCAGCGTTGATGGCCGCACAGATACGCAGTATTTT
CDR3 length: 15; clone size: many; D gene: -; V gene: TRBV7-9; J gene: TRBJ2-2; CDR3 protein: CASSSTEGVSGELFF; CDR3 DNA: TGTGCCAGCAGCTCCACGGAAGGCGTTTCCGGGGAGCTGTTTTTT
CDR3 length: 14; clone size: -; D gene: TRBD2; V gene: TRBV20-1; J gene: TRBJ2-5; CDR3 protein: CSARHSGGLETQYF; CDR3 DNA: TGCAGTGCTAGACACAGCGGGGGGTTAGAGACCCAGTACTTC
CDR3 length: 11; clone size: -; D gene: -; V gene: TRBV6-1; J gene: TRBJ1-2; CDR3 protein: CASRRARGYTF; CDR3 DNA: TGTGCCAGCAGGAGGGCCCGGGGCTACACCTTC
CDR3 length: 14; clone size: few; D gene: TRBD2; V gene: TRBV18; J gene: TRBJ2-1; CDR3 protein: CASSLGLAENEQFF; CDR3 DNA: TGTGCCAGCTCACTAGGACTAGCTGAGAATGAGCAGTTCTTC
CDR3 length: 15; clone size: few; D gene: TRBD1; V gene: TRBV20-1; J gene: TRBJ2-2; CDR3 protein: CSASPSRGRTGELFF; CDR3 DNA: TGCAGTGCCAGCCCATCTAGGGGGCGCACCGGGGAGCTGTTTTTT
CDR3 length: 15; clone size: -; D gene: -; V gene: TRBV6-5; J gene: TRBJ2-6; CDR3 protein: CASSVTLSGANVLTF; CDR3 DNA: TGTGCCAGCTCGGTTACCTTATCTGGGGCCAACGTCCTGACTTTC
CDR3 length: 14; clone size: few; D gene: -; V gene: TRBV12-3/TRBV12-4; J gene: TRBJ1-1; CDR3 protein: CASSLVRLNTEAFF; CDR3 DNA: TGTGCCAGCAGTTTGGTCAGACTTAACACTGAAGCTTTCTTT
CDR3 length: 13; clone size: many; D gene: TRBD1; V gene: TRBV9; J gene: TRBJ1-6; CDR3 protein: CASSHRGDSPLHF; CDR3 DNA: TGTGCCAGCAGCCACAGGGGGGATTCACCCCTCCACTTT
CDR3 length: 13; clone size: few; D gene: -; V gene: TRBV4-1; J gene: TRBJ2-1; CDR3 protein: CASSQAGDNEQFF; CDR3 DNA: TGCGCCAGCAGCCAAGCCGGGGACAATGAGCAGTTCTTC
CDR3 length: 12; clone size: few; D gene: TRBD1; V gene: TRBV20-1; J gene: TRBJ2-4; CDR3 protein: CSARAGTGYGDF; CDR3 DNA: TGCAGTGCTAGAGCCGGGACAGGGTATGGAGACTTC
CDR3 length: 14; clone size: once; D gene: -; V gene: TRBV3-1; J gene: TRBJ2-7; CDR3 protein: CASSGGLPPYEQYF; CDR3 DNA: TGTGCCAGCAGCGGGGGGCTCCCCCCCTACGAGCAGTACTTC
CDR3 length: 12; clone size: few; D gene: -; V gene: TRBV28; J gene: TRBJ2-2; CDR3 protein: CASSPANRALFF; CDR3 DNA: TGTGCCAGCAGCCCGGCGAACCGCGCGCTGTTTTTT
CDR3 length: 12; clone size: -; D gene: -; V gene: TRBV5-1; J gene: TRBJ2-7; CDR3 protein: CASSFFRDEQYF; CDR3 DNA: TGCGCCAGCAGCTTTTTCAGGGACGAGCAGTACTTC
CDR3 length: 15; clone size: many; D gene: -; V gene: TRBV3-1; J gene: TRBJ1-2; CDR3 protein: CASSRTDPNNYGYTF; CDR3 DNA: TGTGCCAGCAGTCGGACAGATCCGAATAACTATGGCTACACCTTC
CDR3 length: 13; clone size: -; D gene: -; V gene: TRBV9; J gene: TRBJ1-5; CDR3 protein: CASSGGLNQPQHF; CDR3 DNA: TGTGCCAGCAGCGGGGGGCTCAATCAGCCCCAGCATTTT
CDR3 length: 14; clone size: few; D gene: -; V gene: TRBV5-1; J gene: TRBJ2-3; CDR3 protein: CASSLEVPTDTQYF; CDR3 DNA: TGCGCCAGCAGCTTGGAGGTACCCACAGATACGCAGTATTTT
CDR3 length: 13; clone size: -; D gene: -; V gene: TRBV12-3/TRBV12-4; J gene: TRBJ2-1; CDR3 protein: CASSVVGGGEQFF; CDR3 DNA: TGTGCCAGCAGCGTAGTGGGCGGTGGTGAGCAGTTCTTC
CDR3 length: 16; clone size: -; D gene: -; V gene: TRBV30; J gene: TRBJ2-6; CDR3 protein: CAWSDKTAAGANVLTF; CDR3 DNA: TGTGCCTGGAGTGACAAGACAGCGGCTGGGGCCAACGTCCTGACTTTC
CDR3 length: 9; clone size: few; D gene: -; V gene: TRBV12-3/TRBV12-4; J gene: TRBJ2-2; CDR3 protein: CAILVELFF; CDR3 DNA: TGTGCCATTCTTGTGGAGCTGTTTTTT
CDR3 length: 14; clone size: -; D gene: -; V gene: TRBV29-1; J gene: TRBJ2-5; CDR3 protein: CSVEWSTGQETQYF; CDR3 DNA: TGCAGCGTTGAATGGAGTACAGGGCAAGAGACCCAGTACTTC
CDR3 length: 16; clone size: -; D gene: TRBD1; V gene: TRBV9; J gene: TRBJ2-3; CDR3 protein: CASSVGYRGASDTQYF; CDR3 DNA: TGTGCCAGCAGCGTTGGGTACAGGGGTGCATCAGATACGCAGTATTTT
CDR3 length: 16; clone size: -; D gene: TRBD2; V gene: TRBV12-3/TRBV12-4; J gene: TRBJ2-5; CDR3 protein: CASSFAASGVEETQYF; CDR3 DNA: TGTGCCAGCAGTTTTGCGGCTAGCGGGGTCGAAGAGACCCAGTACTTC
CDR3 length: 15; clone size: few; D gene: TRBD2; V gene: TRBV9; J gene: TRBJ2-1; CDR3 protein: CASSFSGGVGNEQFF; CDR3 DNA: TGTGCCAGCAGCTTTAGCGGGGGGGTTGGGAATGAGCAGTTCTTC
CDR3 length: 13; clone size: -; D gene: TRBD1; V gene: TRBV12-3/TRBV12-4; J gene: TRBJ1-1; CDR3 protein: CASSGRQGHGAFF; CDR3 DNA: TGTGCCAGCAGTGGCCGACAGGGGCATGGAGCTTTCTTT
CDR3 length: 17; clone size: -; D gene: TRBD2; V gene: TRBV12-3/TRBV12-4; J gene: TRBJ2-3; CDR3 protein: CASSLSPASGEGDTQYF; CDR3 DNA: TGTGCCAGCAGTTTAAGTCCGGCTAGCGGGGAAGGAGATACGCAGTATTTT
CDR3 length: 16; clone size: -; D gene: TRBD1; V gene: TRBV27; J gene: TRBJ1-6; CDR3 protein: CASSSPNYRGNSPLHF; CDR3 DNA: TGTGCCAGCAGTTCCCCTAATTACAGGGGCAATTCACCCCTCCACTTT
CDR3 length: 15; clone size: few; D gene: TRBD2; V gene: TRBV5-1; J gene: TRBJ2-7; CDR3 protein: CASSLGTSGDYEQYF; CDR3 DNA: TGCGCCAGCAGCTTAGGGACTAGCGGGGACTACGAGCAGTACTTC
CDR3 length: 14; clone size: -; D gene: -; V gene: TRBV2; J gene: TRBJ1-5; CDR3 protein: CASSEGFLWQPQHF; CDR3 DNA: TGTGCCAGCAGTGAAGGTTTTCTTTGGCAGCCCCAGCATTTT
CDR3 length: 14; clone size: -; D gene: TRBD1; V gene: TRBV12-3/TRBV12-4; J gene: TRBJ2-5; CDR3 protein: CASLGTGNMETQYF; CDR3 DNA: TGTGCCAGCCTCGGGACAGGGAATATGGAGACCCAGTACTTC
CDR3 length: 13; clone size: few; D gene: -; V gene: TRBV4-2; J gene: TRBJ1-2; CDR3 protein: CASSQAIANGYTF; CDR3 DNA: TGTGCCAGCAGCCAAGCAATAGCCAATGGCTACACCTTC
CDR3 length: 16; clone size: many; D gene: TRBD1; V gene: TRBV7-6; J gene: TRBJ2-7; CDR3 protein: CASSLDGRQGGYEQYF; CDR3 DNA: TGTGCCAGCAGCTTAGACGGAAGACAGGGGGGATACGAGCAGTACTTC
CDR3 length: 14; clone size: few; D gene: -; V gene: TRBV6-2/TRBV6-3; J gene: TRBJ1-1; CDR3 protein: CASRLAGLSTEAFF; CDR3 DNA: TGTGCCAGCAGACTAGCGGGTCTGAGCACTGAAGCTTTCTTT
CDR3 length: 15; clone size: -; D gene: TRBD2; V gene: TRBV12-3/TRBV12-4; J gene: TRBJ2-5; CDR3 protein: CASSFRLAGEETQYF; CDR3 DNA: TGTGCCAGCAGTTTTCGACTAGCGGGGGAAGAGACCCAGTACTTC
CDR3 length: 12; clone size: -; D gene: -; V gene: TRBV29-1; J gene: TRBJ2-7; CDR3 protein: CSFRTGKYEQYF; CDR3 DNA: TGCAGCTTTCGAACCGGTAAATACGAGCAGTACTTC
CDR3 length: 16; clone size: -; D gene: -; V gene: TRBV23-1; J gene: TRBJ1-4; CDR3 protein: CASRRPAGGAMKNCFF; CDR3 DNA: -
CDR3 length: 18; clone size: -; D gene: -; V gene: TRBV4-2; J gene: TRBJ2-3; CDR3 protein: CASSQTSGSGAITDTQYF; CDR3 DNA: TGTGCCAGCAGCCAAACCTCAGGGTCGGGAGCTATCACAGATACGCAGTATTTT
CDR3 length: 14; clone size: few; D gene: TRBD1; V gene: TRBV25-1; J gene: TRBJ2-1; CDR3 protein: CASTGTGLLNEQFF; CDR3 DNA: TGTGCCAGTACCGGGACAGGCCTCCTCAATGAGCAGTTCTTC
CDR3 length: 14; clone size: -; D gene: -; V gene: TRBV11-3; J gene: TRBJ2-7; CDR3 protein: CASSLYQGHMQQYF; CDR3 DNA: TGTGCCAGCAGCCTCTACCAAGGCCACATGCAGCAGTACTTC
CDR3 length: 12; clone size: few; D gene: -; V gene: TRBV4-1; J gene: TRBJ1-1; CDR3 protein: CASSQLGLGAFF; CDR3 DNA: TGCGCCAGCAGCCAGCTCGGGCTGGGAGCTTTCTTT
CDR3 length: 13; clone size: few; D gene: TRBD1; V gene: TRBV20-1; J gene: TRBJ2-3; CDR3 protein: CSASRQGADTQYF; CDR3 DNA: TGCAGTGCTAGCCGACAGGGCGCAGATACGCAGTATTTT
CDR3 length: 16; clone size: few; D gene: TRBD1; V gene: TRBV7-6; J gene: TRBJ2-2; CDR3 protein: CASSFSGQGFTGELFF; CDR3 DNA: TGTGCCAGCAGCTTTTCGGGACAGGGCTTCACCGGGGAGCTGTTTTTT